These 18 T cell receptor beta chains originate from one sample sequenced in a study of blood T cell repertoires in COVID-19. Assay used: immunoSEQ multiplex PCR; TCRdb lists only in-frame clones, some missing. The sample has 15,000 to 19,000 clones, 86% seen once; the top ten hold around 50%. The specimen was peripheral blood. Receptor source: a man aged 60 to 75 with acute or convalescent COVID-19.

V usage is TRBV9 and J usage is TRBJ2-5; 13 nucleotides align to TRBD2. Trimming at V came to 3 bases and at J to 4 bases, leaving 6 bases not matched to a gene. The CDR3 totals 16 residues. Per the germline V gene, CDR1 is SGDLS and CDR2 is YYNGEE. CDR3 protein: CASSARLAGGGETQYF. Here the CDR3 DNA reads TGTGCCAGCAGCGCCCGACTAGCGGGAGGAGGAGAGACCCAGTACTTC.

The CDR3 reads CASSEGLARGRTQYF. In nucleotides, the CDR3 is TGTGCCAGCAGTGAAGGACTAGCACGGGGAAGGACCCAGTACTTC. This chain uses TRBV7-2 with TRBJ2-5; 8 positions agree with TRBD2. Germline V gene lookup returns CDR1 SGHTA and CDR2 FQGNSA. The ends lost 6 bases at V and 7 bases at J; junction bases unmatched: 13. This CDR3 has 15 amino acids.

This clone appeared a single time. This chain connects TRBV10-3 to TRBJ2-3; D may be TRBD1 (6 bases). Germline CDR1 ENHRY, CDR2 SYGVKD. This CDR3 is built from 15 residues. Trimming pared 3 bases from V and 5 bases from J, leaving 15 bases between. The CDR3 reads CAISEEPGARDTQYF. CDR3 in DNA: TGTGCCATCAGTGAAGAGCCAGGGGCAAGAGATACGCAGTATTTT.

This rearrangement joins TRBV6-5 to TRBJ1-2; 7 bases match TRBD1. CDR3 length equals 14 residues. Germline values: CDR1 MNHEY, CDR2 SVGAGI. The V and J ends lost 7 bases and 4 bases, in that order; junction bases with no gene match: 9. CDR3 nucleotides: TGTGCCAGCACTCGACAGGGTTCTGTCTATGGCTACACCTTC. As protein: CASTRQGSVYGYTF.

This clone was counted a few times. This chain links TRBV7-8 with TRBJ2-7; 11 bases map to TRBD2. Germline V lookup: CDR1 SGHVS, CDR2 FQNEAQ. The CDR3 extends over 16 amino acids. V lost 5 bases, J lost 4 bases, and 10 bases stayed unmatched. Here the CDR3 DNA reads TGTGCCAGCAGCCTTGATGGGCTAGCGGGAGGATACGAGCAGTACTTC. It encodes CASSLDGLAGGYEQYF.

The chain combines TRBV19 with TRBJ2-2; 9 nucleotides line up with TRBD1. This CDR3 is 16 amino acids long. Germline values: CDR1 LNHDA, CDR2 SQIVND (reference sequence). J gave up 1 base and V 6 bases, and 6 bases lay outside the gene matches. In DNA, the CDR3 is TGTGCCAGTAGCCTTAAGGGACAGGGGAACACCGGGGAGCTGTTTTTT. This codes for CASSLKGQGNTGELFF. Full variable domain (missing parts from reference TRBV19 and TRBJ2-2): DGGITQSPKYLFRKEGQNVTLSCEQNLNHDAMYWYRQDPGQGLRLIYYSQIVNDFQKGDIAEGYSVSREKKESFPLTVTSAQKNPTAFYLCASSLKGQGNTGELFFGEGSRLTVL.

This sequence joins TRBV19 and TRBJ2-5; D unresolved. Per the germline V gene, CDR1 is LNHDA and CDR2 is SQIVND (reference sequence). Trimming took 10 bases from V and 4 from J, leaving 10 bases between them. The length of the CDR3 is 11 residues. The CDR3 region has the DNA TGTGCCACCTCCTCGGGAGAGACCCAGTACTTC. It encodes CATSSGETQYF.

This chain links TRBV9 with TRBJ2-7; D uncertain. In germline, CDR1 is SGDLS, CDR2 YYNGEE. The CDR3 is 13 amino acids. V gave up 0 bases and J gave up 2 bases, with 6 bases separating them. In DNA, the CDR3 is TGTGCCAGCAGCGTAGGGGCAACCTACGAGCAGTACTTC. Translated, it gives CASSVGATYEQYF.

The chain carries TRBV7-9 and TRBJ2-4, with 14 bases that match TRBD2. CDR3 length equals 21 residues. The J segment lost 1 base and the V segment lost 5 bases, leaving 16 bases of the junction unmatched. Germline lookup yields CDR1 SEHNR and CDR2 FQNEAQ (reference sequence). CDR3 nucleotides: TGTGCCAGCAGCCGGGCCCCCCCGACTAGCGGGAGGGCCTCGGCCAAAAACATTCAGTACTTC. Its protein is CASSRAPPTSGRASAKNIQYF.

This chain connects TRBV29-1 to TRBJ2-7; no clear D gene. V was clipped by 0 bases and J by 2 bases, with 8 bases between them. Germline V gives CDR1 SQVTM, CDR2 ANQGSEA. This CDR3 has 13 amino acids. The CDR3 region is CSVEDLQTYEQYF. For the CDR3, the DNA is TGCAGCGTTGAAGATCTACAGACCTACGAGCAGTACTTC.

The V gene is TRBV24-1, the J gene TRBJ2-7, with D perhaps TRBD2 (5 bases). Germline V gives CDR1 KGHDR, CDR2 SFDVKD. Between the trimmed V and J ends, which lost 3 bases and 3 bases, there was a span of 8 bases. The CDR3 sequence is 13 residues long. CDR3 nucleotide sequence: TGTGCCACCAGTGATGCCGGGGTCTACGAGCAGTACTTC. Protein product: CATSDAGVYEQYF.

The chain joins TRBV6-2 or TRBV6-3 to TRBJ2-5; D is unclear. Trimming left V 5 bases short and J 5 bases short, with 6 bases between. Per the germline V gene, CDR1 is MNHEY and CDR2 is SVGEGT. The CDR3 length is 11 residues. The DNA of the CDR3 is TGTGCCAGCAGTCACCGGGAGACCCAGTACTTC. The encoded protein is CASSHRETQYF.

The CDR3 region is CASSPGGGRTGELFF. CDR3 nucleotides: TGTGCCAGCAGCCCTGGGGGCGGGAGAACCGGGGAGCTGTTTTTT. This chain joins TRBV6-2 or TRBV6-3 and TRBJ2-2; D is possibly TRBD2 (7 bases). Germline values: CDR1 MNHEY, CDR2 SVGEGT. V was trimmed by 6 bases and J by 5 bases, leaving 16 bases between them. The CDR3 has 15 amino acids.

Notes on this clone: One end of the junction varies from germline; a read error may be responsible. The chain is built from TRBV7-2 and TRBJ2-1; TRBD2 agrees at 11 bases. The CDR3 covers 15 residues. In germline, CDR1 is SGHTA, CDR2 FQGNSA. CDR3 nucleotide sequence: TGTGCCAGCAGTTTAGCGGGGGGGCCCTACAATGAGCAGTTCTTC. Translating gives CASSLAGGPYNEQFF.

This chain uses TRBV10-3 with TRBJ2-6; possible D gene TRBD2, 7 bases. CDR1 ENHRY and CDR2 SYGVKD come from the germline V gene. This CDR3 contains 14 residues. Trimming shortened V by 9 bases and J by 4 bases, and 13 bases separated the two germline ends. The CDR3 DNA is TGTGCCATTGGGGCGGGGGCCGGGGCCAACGTCCTGACTTTC. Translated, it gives CAIGAGAGANVLTF.

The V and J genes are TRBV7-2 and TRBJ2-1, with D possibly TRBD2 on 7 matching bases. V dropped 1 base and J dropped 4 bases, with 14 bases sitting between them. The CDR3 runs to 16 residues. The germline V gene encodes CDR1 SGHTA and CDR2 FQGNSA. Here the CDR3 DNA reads TGTGCCAGCAGCTTAGTGGCGCGGGGGCCTTACAATGAGCAGTTCTTC. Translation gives CASSLVARGPYNEQFF.

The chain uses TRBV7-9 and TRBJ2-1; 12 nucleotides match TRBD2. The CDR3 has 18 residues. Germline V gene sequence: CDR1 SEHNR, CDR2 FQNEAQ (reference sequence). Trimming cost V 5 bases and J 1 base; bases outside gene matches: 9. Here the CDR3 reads CASSPRPTSGSSYNEQFF. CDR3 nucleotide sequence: TGTGCCAGCAGCCCGCGACCGACTAGCGGGAGTTCCTACAATGAGCAGTTCTTC.

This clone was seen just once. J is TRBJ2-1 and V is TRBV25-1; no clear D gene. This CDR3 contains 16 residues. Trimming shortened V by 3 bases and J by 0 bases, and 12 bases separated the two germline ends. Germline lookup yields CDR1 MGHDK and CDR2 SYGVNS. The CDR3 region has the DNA TGTGCCAGCAGTGATCCCAGTGCCAGCTCCTACAATGAGCAGTTCTTC. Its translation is CASSDPSASSYNEQFF. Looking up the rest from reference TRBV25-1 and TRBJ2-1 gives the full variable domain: EADIYQTPRYLVIGTGKKITLECSQTMGHDKMYWYQQDPGMELHLIHYSYGVNSTEKGDLSSESTVSRIRTEHFPLTLESARPSHTSQYLCASSDPSASSYNEQFFGPGTRLTVL.